This T cell receptor (beta chain) was recovered during a study of CD8+ T cells in alopecia areata. Study observations and caveats: Scalp lesions, especially in alopecia totalis/universalis, had higher clonality than normal scalp. Besides other cells, scalp samples also yield sequences of resident alphabeta T cells from normal skin.

The sample holds a few counts of this clone. Its antigen remains unknown. This CDR3 is built from 18 residues. The germline V gene has CDR1 SQVTM and CDR2 ANQGSEA. V lost 1 base and J 3 bases, leaving 25 bases between the germline ends. cDNA prepared by RNA extraction and subsequent reverse transcription served as the template for sequencing. Measured with immunoSEQ multiplex PCR; TCRdb has only the in-frame clones, and not every one. This table holds 130,000 or so clones, roughly 50% found once. Lesional scalp punch biopsies and peripheral blood were collected from alopecia areata patients. This rearrangement joins TRBV29-1 to TRBJ2-7, with D possibly matching TRBD1 (6 bases). This clonotype originated in a human donor with alopecia areata. Sequencing was carried out using NKG2D-low CD8+ T cells sorted from blood. The CDR3 protein is CSVEGGTEPGRDNYEQYF. The CDR3 DNA reads as TGCAGCGTTGAAGGAGGAACCGAACCGGGCAGGGACAACTACGAGCAGTACTTC.